This TCR beta chain was retrieved from a study of cytomegalovirus exposure and HLA in healthy donors (dated by TCRdb to 2015 to 2018). Describing the broader study: In an earlier analysis of around 540 of the donors, 250 to 350 Gb of sequence data and 117 million unique TCR beta sequences from about 180 million T cells were reported. Besides the first cohort of roughly 700 subjects, a separate validation cohort made up of some 110 different subjects was used. Donor age, sex, ethnicity and CMV serostatus were compiled together with the repertoire data. To decide whether each TCR beta V gene segment behaved as functional or pseudogenic, an earlier analysis of nearly 600 of the donors relied on high-throughput TCR beta sequencing. Among 300 to 450 genotyped donors of the cohort, an average of approximately 250,000 unique TCR beta nucleotide sequences were sequenced per donor, roughly 20% of them non-productive. Typing coverage differed by locus: A, B, C, DRB1 and DQB1 were typed in about 629-640 donors, DQA1 in 522, DPA1 in around 600, and DPB1 in 472. An early release that covered roughly 600 HLA-typed donors contained approximately 300 gigabases of sequencing data and 75 million to 100 million unique TCR sequences. Roughly five DR-DQ haplotypes were treated as single units for association and clustering because of strong linkage in the cohort. The study aimed to test whether signatures of past pathogen exposure could be identified by cataloging public T cell receptors. The study profiled the T cell repertoires of hundreds of subjects by immunosequencing and related them to cytomegalovirus serostatus. A later analysis re-examined previously published TCR beta repertoires from over 500 donors and added high-resolution HLA genotyping to investigate patterns of TCR occurrence. The study combined high-throughput TCR immunosequencing, statistical association of individual TCRs with disease status, and machine learning to predict cytomegalovirus infection status. HLA typing covered class I and class II loci at four-digit resolution. Rather than using new phenotypic data, the later analysis identified candidate immune exposures from TCR beta sequences and from how often those sequences occurred across donors. The genetic ancestry cluster associated with self-reported Caucasian donors included 80% to 90% of the roughly 400 genotyped donors. In a later genetic analysis, genome-wide SNP genotypes for 398 of the 666 donors were used, and that subset was treated as a discovery cohort. All discovery cohort repertoires had been generated using a single sequencing platform.

In total, more than 500 healthy bone marrow donors made up the cohort. All cohort members were sampled while nominally healthy, although unrecorded immune exposures were likely present. The donor was CMV seronegative and was included in the group of 352 seronegative cohort members. A peripheral blood sample was collected from each donor, and TCR beta sequencing was performed on peripheral blood mononuclear cells. Genomic DNA extraction from the blood cell samples was performed with the Qiagen DNeasy Blood Extraction Kit. Of note for this clone: Its specific antigen is unknown.

The paper's findings and limits, for the study overall: In vitro tests confirmed that a few of the cytomegalovirus-associated TCR beta chains recognize cytomegalovirus antigens. A later analysis reported that several top co-occurrence clusters appeared linked to parvovirus B19, influenza, CMV and Epstein-Barr virus. Broadly in line with IMGT annotations, most TCR beta V segments showed up in productive rearrangements about 90% or about 30% of the time in an earlier analysis of 450 to 600 of the donors. In a later analysis, most CMV-associated TCR beta chains were found to appear HLA-restricted, with HLA associations seemingly driven largely by CMV exposure. Cytomegalovirus status was reported to be diagnosed by the classifier with high specificity and sensitivity in both the original and validation cohorts. Correlated functional status among segregating V segments might reflect linkage disequilibrium, but an unknown experimental factor could not be ruled out. V-gene and J-gene trimming of TCR beta chains was associated with a missense DCLRE1C variant in a later genetic analysis, and the association was replicated in an independent cohort. A later genetic analysis reported fewer N-insertions in productive TCRs among donors in an Asian-associated ancestry cluster than the roughly 690-donor mean. When HLA alleles, especially DR and DQ, strongly co-occurred, attributing TCR associations to individual alleles was difficult. In a later analysis, HLA-associated TCR beta chains showed more clonal expansion and lower generation probabilities than non-associated chains that were equally common. Specific HLA alleles were associated with more than 15,000 TCR beta sequences at a false discovery rate of 0.05 in a later analysis. The presence/absence analyses assumed that sequencing depth was roughly uniform across donors, and that assumption may not be true. Because the 87-base-pair reads could not distinguish some IMGT-functional V segments, including TRBV6-2 and TRBV6-3, those segments were excluded. Because HLA typing was missing for some donors at each locus, association tests included only the typed subset. While some public TCRs were present in many individuals, most TCR sequences turned up only very rarely across donors. The authors suggested that the approach could potentially be extended to other disease states and immunological phenotypes. The earlier analysis of a few hundred of the donors excluded 15 to 20 rarely observed V segments, including chromosome 9 orphons, because counts were too low. In a later analysis, TCR association rates were found to vary across HLA loci, with the most associated TCRs seen for DRB1 alleles and the fewest for HLA-C alleles. A further reported finding was that TCR beta sequences accurately predicted the HLA-A and HLA-B alleles for most subjects in the first cohort. In this cohort, only TCR beta chains were sequenced, and detectable features were limited by the absence of alpha or paired-chain data. A cluster of highly shared sequence variants was judged likely to represent a technical artifact of the sequencing pipeline. The study listed 150 to 200 TCR beta chains as associated with cytomegalovirus. Immune exposure information for the cohort was limited to CMV serostatus.

Per the germline V gene (reference sequence), SGHKS is the CDR1 and YYEKEE is the CDR2. From the cysteine up to the phenylalanine, the CDR3 has a length of 13 residues. The only DNA kept is the CDR3, 39 bases in frame from the first base. V is pared back by 1 base and J by 4 bases, with 7 bases lying between the germline termini. Libraries were constructed by the immunoSEQ multiplex PCR assay. The multiplex PCR relied on a mix of 60 forward primers for TCR Vbeta segments and 13 reverse primers for TCR Jbeta segments. Amplification of the CDR3 region of rearranged TCR beta genes was performed with a multiplex PCR assay on genomic DNA. On the Illumina HiSeq System, the amplified TCR beta libraries were sequenced as 87-base-pair reads. In the source study's methods: A later analysis counted about 82 million unique TCR beta chains across the 550 to 800 repertoires, and some 11 million of these chains were shared by at least two donors. To remove PCR and sequencing errors, raw reads were error-corrected and collapsed into unique sequences using a nearest-neighbor algorithm that merged closely related sequences. To assign V, D and J gene segments, CDR3 sequences were aligned to IMGT reference sequences. For a sequence to be retained, at least a six-nucleotide match to both a V gene segment and a J gene segment was required. Rearrangements were classified as productive when the CDR3 lacked stop codons and remained in frame with V and J, and all other rearrangements were classified as non-productive. CDR3 was defined according to IMGT convention as the region running from the second conserved V-encoded cysteine to the conserved J-encoded phenylalanine. The earlier analysis of about 560 of the donors excluded any sequence lacking an unambiguous match to a single V gene segment. An earlier analysis of 587 of the donors called V segments functional above 56.7% productive rearrangements and segregating when the between-donor standard deviation exceeded 5%. A statistical classification framework was built for diagnosing cytomegalovirus status from the catalog of TCR beta chain sequences. A later analysis assigned V and J genes by comparing TCR nucleotide sequences with IMGT/GENE-DB human TR gene sequences. Using the TCRdist pipeline, a later analysis assigned CDR3 sequences along with most-parsimonious VDJ recombination scenarios. In a later analysis, every TCR beta chain was defined by the combination of its CDR3 amino acid sequence and its V-gene family, and reads without a unique V-gene family were dropped. A later analysis removed several hundred highly shared, low-generation-probability nucleotide sequences to deal with suspected cross-contamination and a sequencing artifact. A later analysis calculated a clonal expansion index for each public chain from normalized within-repertoire ranks of inferred template counts. A later analysis computed generation probabilities with a VDJ recombination model fitted to out-of-frame rearrangements, and checked the results against IGoR. A later analysis scored TCR-TCR, TCR-HLA and TCR-CMV co-occurrence with hypergeometric tests, applying a repertoire-size bias correction to TCR pairs. A later analysis estimated false discovery rates by permuting HLA or CMV assignments 20 times. In a later analysis, co-occurring TCRs were grouped with DBSCAN, and TCRdist sequence similarity was added when clustering was performed within HLA-allele-positive subsets. Repertoires with fewer than 30,000 or more than 120,000 public chains were left out of co-occurrence clustering, as were five repertoires with anomalous nucleotide sharing. TCRdb's version of the immuneACCESS table is confined to in-frame rearrangements and falls short of the full clone set. An unresolved V gene accounts for under half of the shortfall where checked; the remainder is of unknown origin. The DNA was the basis for D and trimming; V, J and clone size are from that table. This sample's table has entries for 120,000 to 150,000 clones. The ten largest clonotypes hold roughly 2% of the sample.

Here the chain combines TRBV5-5 and TRBJ2-3; the D gene is not confidently resolved. Sequenced input: PBMCs. This clonotype was obtained from a woman aged 18-29 years in good health and CMV-seronegative. The DNA is TGTGCCAGCAGCTTGCTAGATTCAGATACGCAGTATTTT. Its protein reads: CASSLLDSDTQYF.